This T cell receptor beta chain appears in the sequencing data of a study of T cell responses to AZD1222 COVID-19 vaccine. Study observations and caveats: Compared with day 0, the breadth and depth of the Spike-specific TCR repertoire rose significantly after two doses of AZD1222.

As concerns this clone: Its antigen remains unidentified.

Libraries were prepared by immunoSEQ multiplex PCR; TCRdb keeps only in-frame clonotypes and omits some of them. The sample gives approximately 130,000 clones, 80% to 90% of which show up once; over 8% is in the top ten. The specimen was peripheral blood, collected on day 0 of AZD1222 vaccination. This receptor was obtained from an adult in good health.

This CDR3 is CATSDYKGTVSYNEQFF. CDR3 sequence (DNA): TGTGCCACCAGTGACTATAAGGGGACAGTCTCCTACAATGAGCAGTTCTTC. The rearrangement joins TRBV24-1 to TRBJ2-1; 7 bases line up with TRBD1. The trim removed 4 bases at V and 0 bases at J, leaving 8 bases unmatched. This CDR3 is built from 17 residues. Germline assignment: CDR1 KGHDR and CDR2 SFDVKD.